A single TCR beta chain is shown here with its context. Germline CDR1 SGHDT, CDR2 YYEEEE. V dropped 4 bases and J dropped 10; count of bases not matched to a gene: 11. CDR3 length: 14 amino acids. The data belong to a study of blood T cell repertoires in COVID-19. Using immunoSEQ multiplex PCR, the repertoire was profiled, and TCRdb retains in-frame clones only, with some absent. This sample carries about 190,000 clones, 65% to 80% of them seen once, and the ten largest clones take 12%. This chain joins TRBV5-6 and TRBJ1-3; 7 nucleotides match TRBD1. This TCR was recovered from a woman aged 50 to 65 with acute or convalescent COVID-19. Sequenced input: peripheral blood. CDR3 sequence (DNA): TGTGCCAGCAGCCCAACGGGACAGCCGGTAACCATATATTTT. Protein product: CASSPTGQPVTIYF. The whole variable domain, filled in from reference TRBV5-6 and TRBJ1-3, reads DAGVTQSPTHLIKTRGQQVTLRCSPKSGHDTVSWYQQALGQGPQFIFQYYEEEERQRGNFPDRFSGHQFPNYSSELNVNALLLGDSALYLCASSPTGQPVTIYFGEGSWLTVV.